One T cell receptor beta chain is described in this entry. This clonotype was seen many times. Its recognized antigen is unknown. No much larger clonotype is one base removed from it; base qualities were not supplied. The data are from a study of response to subunit inactivated influenza vaccine (dated by TCRdb to the late 2010s). Study-level background: Deep quantitative profiling of the T cell receptor repertoire was used in the study to follow responses to a trivalent subunit inactivated influenza vaccine. The investigation overall reported the following: According to the authors, only a limited number of new T cells may be recruited by each seasonal influenza vaccination.

Preparation of the library involved RT-PCR. The instrument was an Illumina HiSeq 2500. The public reads were run again by TCRdb, first through fastp at Q25 and then through MiXCR, and only productive beta chains were kept. Every distinct CDR3 protein forms one entry, paired with its most common genes and DNA. The sample profile shows under 750,000 distinct CDR3 sequences; 10% to 15% of them were found once. Roughly 10% of the sample is in the top ten clones. The CDR3 goes from the cysteine to the phenylalanine over 15 residues. Of all the DNA, just the CDR3 is kept, 45 bases in frame from base 1. Trimming takes 6 bases from V and 2 bases from J, and the germline ends sit 18 bases apart. From the germline V gene, CDR1 is SQVTM and CDR2 is ANQGSEA.

Recombination linked TRBV29-1 to TRBJ2-3; a weak D assignment points to TRBD2 (6 bases agree). The sequence was collected from a man aged 50 to 60 who received an inactivated influenza vaccine. Donor details come from another sample of the same person, matched by shared clones. Material: PBMCs from blood, obtained on the day of vaccination. CDR3 region: CSVARASDHTDTQYF. The nucleotides are TGCAGCGTCGCACGCGCTAGCGACCACACAGATACGCAGTATTTT.